The clone carrying this T cell receptor (beta chain) turned up a few times. Memory CD4+ cells were defined as CD4+CD45RO+CD25-. After constant-region reverse-primer amplification, full-length variable regions underwent semi-nested PCR with Nested Universal Primer A. TCRdb recomputed calls from the 5' RACE reads with MiXCR, one row per CDR3 protein. The repertoire holds about 57,000 distinct CDR3 sequences, with 28% as singletons. Germline CDR1 reads SGHTA; CDR2 reads FQGNSA. V shed 5 bases and J 6 bases; nucleotides not matched to a gene: 9. The CDR3 consists of 15 residues. The receptor's source is a female donor with breast cancer. This chain joins TRBV7-2 and TRBJ1-5; 8 bases are a match to TRBD1. The sample was tumor-infiltrating memory CD4+ T cells sorted from the breast tumor. This sample's subset: memory CD4+ T cells, CD4+CD45RO+CD25-. The CDR3 reads CASSPQGAGGQPQHF. In DNA form, the CDR3 reads TGTGCCAGCAGCCCCCAGGGGGCGGGGGGTCAGCCCCAGCATTTT.